This TCR beta chain stems from a study of breast tumors, draining lymph nodes, adjacent tissues. Many counts were recorded for this clonotype. The antigen remains unidentified. Germline CDR1 is SGHDT and CDR2 is YYEEEE. The CDR3 has 12 residues. V lost 4 bases, J lost 9 bases, and 11 bases lay in between. Study results and limitations: Most tumor T cells seemingly derive from lymph node, then expand in tumor. Tumor and nontumor repertoires were significantly more similar in luminal-like than in basal-like breast cancer. Data only fit, rather than demonstrated, lymph node origin of most tumor T cells. Tumors had less TCR diversity than lymph nodes, more than nontumor tissue.

TCRdb recomputed calls from the multiplex PCR reads with MiXCR, one row per CDR3 protein. The sample has around 130,000 distinct CDR3 sequences; 30% to 35% are singletons. Samples came from axillary lymph nodes draining the breast cancer. This TCR was sampled from a female donor with breast cancer. Some clones in this sample may be carry-over from other donors' samples. The chain couples TRBV5-6 to TRBJ1-3; D is ambiguous. What was sequenced was axillary lymph node tissue. In DNA, the CDR3 is TGTGCCAGCAGCAGCGGACCGGCCACCATATATTTT. As protein: CASSSGPATIYF.